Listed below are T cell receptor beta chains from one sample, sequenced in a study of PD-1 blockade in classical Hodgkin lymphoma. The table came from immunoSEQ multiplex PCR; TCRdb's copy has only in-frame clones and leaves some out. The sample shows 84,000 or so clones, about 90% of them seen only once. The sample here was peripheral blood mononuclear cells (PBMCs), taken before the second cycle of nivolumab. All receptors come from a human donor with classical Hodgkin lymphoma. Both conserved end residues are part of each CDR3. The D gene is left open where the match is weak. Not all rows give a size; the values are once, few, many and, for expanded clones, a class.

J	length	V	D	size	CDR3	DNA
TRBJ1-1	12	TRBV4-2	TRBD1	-	CASRTGGTEAFF	TGTGCCAGCAGGACAGGGGGCACTGAAGCTTTCTTT
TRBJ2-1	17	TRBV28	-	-	CASTSAGTADSYNEQFF	TGTGCCAGCACTTCAGCCGGGACCGCAGACTCCTACAATGAGCAGTTCTTC
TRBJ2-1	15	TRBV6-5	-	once	CASSGLLGIRNEQFF	TGTGCCAGCAGTGGACTGCTAGGGATTAGAAATGAGCAGTTCTTC
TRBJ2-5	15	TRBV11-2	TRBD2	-	CASSLRPGGGETQYF	TGTGCCAGCAGCTTACGCCCCGGGGGGGGAGAGACCCAGTACTTC
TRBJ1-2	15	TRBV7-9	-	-	CASSLAPALNYGYTF	TGTGCCAGCAGCTTAGCACCGGCTCTGAACTATGGCTACACCTTC
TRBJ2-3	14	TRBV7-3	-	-	CASSLVANSYTQYF	TGTGCCAGCAGCTTAGTAGCGAACAGCTATACGCAGTATTTT
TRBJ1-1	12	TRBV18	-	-	CANRGSGTEAFF	TGTGCCAACCGCGGGTCGGGCACTGAAGCTTTCTTT
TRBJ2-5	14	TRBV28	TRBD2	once	CASSSSGYQETQYF	TGTGCCAGCAGTTCTAGCGGATACCAAGAGACCCAGTACTTC
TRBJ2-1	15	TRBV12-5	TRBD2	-	CASGLGTSVYNEQFF	TGTGCTAGTGGTTTGGGGACTAGCGTGTACAATGAGCAGTTCTTC
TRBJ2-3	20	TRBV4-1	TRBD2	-	CASSRTGTSGRYEGTDTQYF	TGCGCCAGCAGCCGAACCGGGACTAGCGGGAGGTATGAGGGCACAGATACGCAGTATTTT
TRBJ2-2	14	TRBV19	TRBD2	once	CASSIMTSGSGLFF	TGTGCCAGTAGTATTATGACTAGCGGGAGTGGGCTGTTTTTT
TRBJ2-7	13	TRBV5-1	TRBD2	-	CASYGLAGQEQYF	TGCGCCAGCTACGGACTAGCGGGCCAGGAGCAGTACTTC
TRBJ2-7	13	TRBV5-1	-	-	CASSTDGSYEQYF	TGCGCCAGCAGCACGGACGGATCCTACGAGCAGTACTTC
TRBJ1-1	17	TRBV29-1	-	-	CSVDPSLISRGDTEAFF	TGCAGCGTGGACCCTAGTTTGATTTCGCGGGGGGACACTGAAGCTTTCTTT
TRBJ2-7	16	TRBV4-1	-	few	CASSQVVGQSSYEQYF	TGCGCCAGCAGCCAAGTGGTGGGACAAAGCTCCTACGAGCAGTACTTC
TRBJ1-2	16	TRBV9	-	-	CASSAPGGASHYGYTF	TGTGCCAGCAGCGCGCCGGGGGGGGCCTCGCACTATGGCTACACCTTC
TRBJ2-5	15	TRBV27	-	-	CASSGRSRSAETQYF	TGTGCCAGCAGCGGGCGGTCCCGGTCCGCGGAGACCCAGTACTTC
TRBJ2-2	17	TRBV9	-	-	CASSVTSEDANTGELFF	TGTGCCAGCAGCGTTACCTCCGAGGACGCTAACACCGGGGAGCTGTTTTTT
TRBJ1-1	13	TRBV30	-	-	CAWRARSNTEAFF	TGTGCCTGGAGGGCTCGATCGAACACTGAAGCTTTCTTT
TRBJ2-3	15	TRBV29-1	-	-	CSVDRLEGVTDTQYF	TGCAGCGTGGACAGACTAGAGGGGGTCACAGATACGCAGTATTTT
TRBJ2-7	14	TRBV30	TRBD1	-	CAWSVGGQVYEQYF	TGTGCCTGGAGTGTAGGGGGACAGGTATACGAGCAGTACTTC
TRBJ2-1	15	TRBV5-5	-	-	CASSLEPVLQGEQFF	TGTGCCAGCAGCTTGGAGCCAGTCCTTCAGGGTGAGCAGTTCTTC
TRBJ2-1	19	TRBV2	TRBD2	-	CASSERSAGGSKNYNEQFF	TGTGCCAGCAGTGAAAGATCCGCGGGAGGGTCGAAAAACTACAATGAGCAGTTCTTC
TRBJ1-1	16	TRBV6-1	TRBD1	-	CASSAGTGVMNTEAFF	TGTGCCAGCAGTGCCGGGACAGGGGTTATGAACACTGAAGCTTTCTTT
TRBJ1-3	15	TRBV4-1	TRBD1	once	CASSQEQGTGNTIYF	TGCGCCAGCAGCCAAGAACAGGGGACCGGAAACACCATATATTTT
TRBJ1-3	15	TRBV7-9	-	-	CASSAIGHNRNTIYF	TGTGCCAGCAGCGCGATAGGGCATAACCGAAACACCATATATTTT
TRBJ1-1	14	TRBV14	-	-	CASRVTALNTEAFF	TGTGCCAGCAGAGTAACAGCCCTGAACACTGAAGCTTTCTTT
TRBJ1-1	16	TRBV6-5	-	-	CASSYRGGSMNTEAFF	TGTGCCAGCAGTTACCGGGGAGGGTCAATGAACACTGAAGCTTTCTTT
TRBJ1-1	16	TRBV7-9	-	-	CASSPWFRAVGTEAFF	TGTGCCAGCAGCCCCTGGTTCAGGGCGGTTGGAACTGAAGCTTTCTTT
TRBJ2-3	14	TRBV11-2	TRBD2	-	CASSFSGSIDTQYF	TGTGCCAGCAGCTTTAGCGGGAGTATAGATACGCAGTATTTT
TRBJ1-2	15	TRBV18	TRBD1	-	CASSSGTEIVYGYAF	TGTGCCAGCTCATCCGGGACAGAAATTGTCTATGGCTACGCCTTC
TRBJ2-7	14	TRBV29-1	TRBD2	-	CSVEDPLAGGEQYF	TGCAGCGTTGAAGATCCACTAGCGGGAGGTGAGCAGTACTTC
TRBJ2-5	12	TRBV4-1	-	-	CASSQERETQYF	TGCGCCAGCAGCCAAGAACGAGAGACCCAGTACTTC
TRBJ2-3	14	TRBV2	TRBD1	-	CASRVQAGGDTQYF	TGTGCCAGCAGGGTTCAAGCAGGGGGCGATACGCAGTATTTT
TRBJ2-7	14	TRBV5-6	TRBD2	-	CASSLSGMGYEQYF	TGTGCCAGCAGCTTGAGCGGGATGGGGTACGAGCAGTACTTC
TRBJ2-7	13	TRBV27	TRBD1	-	CASSWTGRYEQYF	TGTGCCAGCAGTTGGACAGGGCGCTACGAGCAGTACTTC
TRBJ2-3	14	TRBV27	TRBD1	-	CASTLDRSKDTQYF	TGTGCCAGCACCCTGGACAGGTCTAAGGATACGCAGTATTTT
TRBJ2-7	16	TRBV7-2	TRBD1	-	CASSSTGTGGWYEQYF	TGTGCCAGCAGCTCTACCGGGACAGGGGGTTGGTACGAGCAGTACTTC
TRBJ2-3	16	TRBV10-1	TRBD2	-	CASSETSGRAADTQYF	TGCGCCAGCAGTGAGACTAGCGGGAGGGCGGCAGATACGCAGTATTTT
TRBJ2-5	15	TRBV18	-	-	CASSPQGRDQETQYF	TGTGCCAGCTCACCTCAGGGGCGGGACCAAGAGACCCAGTACTTC
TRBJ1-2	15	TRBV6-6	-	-	CASSKEGRPDYGYTF	TGTGCCAGCAGTAAGGAGGGTCGCCCGGATTATGGCTACACCTTC